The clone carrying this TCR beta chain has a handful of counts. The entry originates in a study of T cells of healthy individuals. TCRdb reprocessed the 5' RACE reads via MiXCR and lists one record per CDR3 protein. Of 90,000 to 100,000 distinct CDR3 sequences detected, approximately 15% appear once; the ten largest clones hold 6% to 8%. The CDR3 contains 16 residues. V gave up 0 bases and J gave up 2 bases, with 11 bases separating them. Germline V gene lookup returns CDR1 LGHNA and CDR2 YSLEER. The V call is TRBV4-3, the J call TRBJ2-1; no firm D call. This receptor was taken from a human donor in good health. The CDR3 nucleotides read TGCGCCAGCAGCCAAGAGGGCGGTCCCACCTACAATGAGCAGTTCTTC. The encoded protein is CASSQEGGPTYNEQFF.